This T cell receptor (beta chain) was profiled in a study of post-analysis software for immune sequencing data. A remark on this clonotype: Its cognate antigen is unknown.

Whole-study results and caveats: In patients, TRBV5-6, TRBV5-1 and TRBV20-1 belonged to five TRBV segments found more frequently than in controls.

From germline, CDR1 is LGHDT and CDR2 YNNKEL (reference sequence). The ends were cut back, 1 base at V and 7 bases at J, with 16 bases in the middle. The CDR3 sequence is 15 residues long. Libraries were made from TCR beta cDNA, and they carried unique molecular identifiers. There were about 0.95 to 11 million T cells, and approximately 480,000 cDNA molecules came from them. TCRdb re-analysed the PCR reads in MiXCR, keeping a single row per CDR3 protein. The sample has hundreds of thousands of distinct CDR3 sequences; 55% to 70% are singletons. This clonotype was sampled from a girl aged 2 to 10 with multiple sclerosis. Material: blood. The genes are TRBV3-1 and TRBJ1-2; TRBD1 might be the D (6 bases). The CDR3 sequence: CASSQGPTGNSGYTF. CDR3 coding DNA: TGTGCCAGCAGCCAAGGACCCACAGGGAACAGTGGCTACACCTTC.